A selection of T cell receptor beta chains follows, all from one sample in a study of cytomegalovirus exposure and HLA in healthy donors. TCRdb's copy holds only in-frame clones and misses some; the assay was immunoSEQ multiplex PCR. Counted here are 90,000 to 150,000 clones, around two thirds occurring once; the ten biggest clones make up 2% to 2.5%. Sequencing was performed on PBMCs. All receptors derive from a human donor in good health. The conserved cysteine and the conserved F or W are not part of the CDR3 here.

j_call cdr3_length v_call cdr3_aa
TRBJ2-5 13 TRBV19 ASSRAGGVLETQY
TRBJ1-1 13 TRBV21-1 ASSQRAQGETEAF
TRBJ2-5 11 TRBV5-1 ASSANIRETQY
TRBJ2-7 11 TRBV29-1 SAAPQGDYEQY
TRBJ2-3 14 TRBV5-1 ASSSNLGLAGDTQY
TRBJ2-3 15 TRBV4-1 ASSRGGPARLTDTQY
TRBJ2-3 13 TRBV6-1 ASRLDRGYTDTQY
TRBJ2-2 11 TRBV30 AWKTGLAGELF
TRBJ2-3 13 TRBV30 AWTPRTSARDTQY
TRBJ1-5 12 TRBV6-5 ASRAQGGNQPQH
TRBJ2-1 9 TRBV7-9 ASSTGIEQF
TRBJ1-2 10 TRBV11-2 ASSLGSYGYT
TRBJ2-6 17 TRBV14 ASSLGLDTFLSGANVLT
TRBJ2-7 15 TRBV7-9 SSSFWDRDIYSYEQY
TRBJ1-5 12 TRBV6-1 ASTGTGNNQPQH
TRBJ1-2 13 TRBV5-1 ASSFVAEANYGYT
TRBJ2-1 15 TRBV5-1 ASSSGVAGTTNNEQF
TRBJ2-7 12 TRBV18 ASSPSGELYEQY
TRBJ1-1 12 TRBV30 AWSVFGGGTEAF
TRBJ1-2 11 TRBV5-4 ASSLVTDYGYT
TRBJ2-2 15 TRBV5-4 ASSLQGPRLMAGELF
TRBJ1-2 13 TRBV19 ASSKPGQPHYGYT
TRBJ2-7 13 TRBV4-2 ASSQLLAGTYEQY
TRBJ1-5 16 TRBV5-5 ASSSTIRDRVINQPQH
TRBJ2-7 10 TRBV6-6 ASSYSGTENY
TRBJ2-2 15 TRBV5-6 ASSSGTSGKHTGELF
TRBJ1-2 11 TRBV7-3 ASSEQGTDGYT
TRBJ2-7 17 TRBV4-2 ASSETLPGLAGGTYEQY